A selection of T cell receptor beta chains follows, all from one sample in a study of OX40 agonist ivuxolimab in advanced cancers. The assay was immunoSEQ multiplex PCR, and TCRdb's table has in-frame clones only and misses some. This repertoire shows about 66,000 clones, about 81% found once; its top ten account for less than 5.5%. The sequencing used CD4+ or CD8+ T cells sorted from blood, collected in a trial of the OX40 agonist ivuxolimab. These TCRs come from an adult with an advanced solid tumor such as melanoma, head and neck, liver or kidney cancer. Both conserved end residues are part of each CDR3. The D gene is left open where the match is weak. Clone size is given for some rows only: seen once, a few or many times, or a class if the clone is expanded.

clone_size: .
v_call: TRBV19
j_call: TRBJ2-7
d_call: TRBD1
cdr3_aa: CASSSPFRTGLHEQYF
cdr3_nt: TGTGCCAGTAGCTCGCCGTTCCGGACAGGTCTCCACGAGCAGTACTTC

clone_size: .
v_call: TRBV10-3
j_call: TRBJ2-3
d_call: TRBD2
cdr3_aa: CAISDLSRGLAESTDTQYF
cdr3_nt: TGTGCCATCAGTGACCTCTCGAGGGGACTAGCGGAAAGCACAGATACGCAGTATTTT

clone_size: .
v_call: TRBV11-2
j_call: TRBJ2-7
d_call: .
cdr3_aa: CASSLGPPPYEQYF
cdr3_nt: TGTGCCAGCAGCTTAGGCCCTCCGCCCTACGAGCAGTACTTC

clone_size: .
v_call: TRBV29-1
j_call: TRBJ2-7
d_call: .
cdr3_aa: CSVEGAGDEQYF
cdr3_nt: TGCAGCGTTGAAGGGGCAGGAGACGAGCAGTACTTC

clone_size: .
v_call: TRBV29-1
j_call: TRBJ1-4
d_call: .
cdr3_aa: CSVVQGTNEKLFF
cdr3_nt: TGCAGCGTGGTACAGGGTACTAATGAAAAACTGTTTTTT

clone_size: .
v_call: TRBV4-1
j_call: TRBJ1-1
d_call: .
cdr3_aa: CASSQDKLSMNTEAFF
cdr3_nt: TGCGCCAGCAGCCAAGATAAACTGAGCATGAACACTGAAGCTTTCTTT

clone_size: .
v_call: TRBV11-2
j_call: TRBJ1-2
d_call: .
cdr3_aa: CASSPSWGRGDGYTF
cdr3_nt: TGTGCCAGCAGCCCTAGCTGGGGGCGGGGCGATGGCTACACCTTC

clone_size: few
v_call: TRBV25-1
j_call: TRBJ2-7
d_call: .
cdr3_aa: CASSPGGVYEQYF
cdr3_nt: TGTGCCAGCTCTCCGGGCGGGGTATACGAGCAGTACTTC

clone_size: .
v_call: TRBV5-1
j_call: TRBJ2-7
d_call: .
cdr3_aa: CASSSPTGAGYSSYEQYF
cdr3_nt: TGCGCCAGCAGCTCGCCCACCGGGGCAGGGTACAGCTCCTACGAGCAGTACTTC

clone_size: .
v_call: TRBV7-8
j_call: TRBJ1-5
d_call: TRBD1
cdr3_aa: CASSLGGTGGFQPQHF
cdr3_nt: TGTGCCAGCAGCTTAGGAGGGACAGGGGGCTTTCAGCCCCAGCATTTT

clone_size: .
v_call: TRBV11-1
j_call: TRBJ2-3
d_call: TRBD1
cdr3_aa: CASSLGQGAITDTQYF
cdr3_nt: TGTGCCAGCAGCCTGGGACAGGGGGCGATAACAGATACGCAGTATTTT

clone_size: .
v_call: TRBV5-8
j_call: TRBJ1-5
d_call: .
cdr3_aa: CASRRGEHSNQPQHF
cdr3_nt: TGTGCCAGCAGGAGGGGGGAACATAGCAATCAGCCCCAGCATTTT

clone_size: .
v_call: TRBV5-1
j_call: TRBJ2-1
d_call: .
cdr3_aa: CASSWLASENNEQFF
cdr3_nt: TGCGCCAGCAGCTGGTTGGCTAGCGAAAACAATGAGCAGTTCTTC

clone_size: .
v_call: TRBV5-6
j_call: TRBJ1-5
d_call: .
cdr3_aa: CASSFGGLFNQPQHF
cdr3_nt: TGTGCCAGCAGCTTCGGGGGACTTTTCAATCAGCCCCAGCATTTT

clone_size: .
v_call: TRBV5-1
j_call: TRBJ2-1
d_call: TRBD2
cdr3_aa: CASSLAAGALYNEQFF
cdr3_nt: TGCGCCAGCAGCTTGGCAGCGGGGGCCCTCTACAATGAGCAGTTCTTC

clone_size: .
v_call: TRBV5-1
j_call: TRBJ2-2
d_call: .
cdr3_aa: CASSLVGGSNTGELFF
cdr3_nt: TGCGCCAGCAGCTTGGTTGGGGGATCGAACACCGGGGAGCTGTTTTTT

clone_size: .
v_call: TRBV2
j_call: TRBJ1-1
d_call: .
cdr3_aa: CASSDLGAEAFF
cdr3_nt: TGTGCCAGCAGTGATTTAGGTGCTGAAGCTTTCTTT

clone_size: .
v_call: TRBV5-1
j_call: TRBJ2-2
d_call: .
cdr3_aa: CASSLEGTTGELFF
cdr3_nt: TGCGCCAGCAGCTTGGAAGGTACCACCGGGGAGCTGTTTTTT

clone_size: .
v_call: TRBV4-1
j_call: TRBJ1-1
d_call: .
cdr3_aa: CASSQDWGNTEAFF
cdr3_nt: TGCGCCAGCAGCCAAGATTGGGGGAACACTGAAGCTTTCTTT

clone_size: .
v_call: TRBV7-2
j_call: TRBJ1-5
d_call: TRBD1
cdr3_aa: CASSLGQGENQPQHF
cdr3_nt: TGTGCCAGCAGCTTAGGACAGGGGGAAAATCAGCCCCAGCATTTT

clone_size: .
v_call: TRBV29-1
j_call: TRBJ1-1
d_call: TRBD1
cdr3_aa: CSGRDSTEAFF
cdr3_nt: TGCAGCGGTAGGGACAGCACTGAAGCTTTCTTT

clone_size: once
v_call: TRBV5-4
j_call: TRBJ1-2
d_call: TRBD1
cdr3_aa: CASSGQATGGLHGYTF
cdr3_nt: TGTGCCAGCAGCGGCCAGGCGACAGGGGGTCTCCATGGCTACACCTTC

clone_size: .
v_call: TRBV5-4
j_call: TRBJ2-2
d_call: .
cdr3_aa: CASSIGGGNTGELFF
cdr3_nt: TGTGCCAGCAGCATAGGGGGAGGGAACACCGGGGAGCTGTTTTTT

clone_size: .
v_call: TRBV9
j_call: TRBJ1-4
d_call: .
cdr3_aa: CASSARAAQHEKLFF
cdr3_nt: TGTGCCAGCAGCGCCCGAGCGGCACAACATGAAAAACTGTTTTTT

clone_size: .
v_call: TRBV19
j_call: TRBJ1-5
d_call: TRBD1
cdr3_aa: CASSTDRGRLSGQPQHF
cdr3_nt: TGTGCCAGTAGTACGGACAGGGGGCGTCTTTCAGGTCAGCCCCAGCATTTT

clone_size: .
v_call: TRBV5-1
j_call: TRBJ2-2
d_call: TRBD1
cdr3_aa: CASRGWTGNTGELFF
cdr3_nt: TGCGCCAGCCGCGGTTGGACAGGGAATACCGGGGAGCTGTTTTTT

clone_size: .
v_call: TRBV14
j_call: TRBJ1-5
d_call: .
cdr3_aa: CASSQGPNQPQHF
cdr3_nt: TGTGCCAGCAGCCAAGGTCCGAATCAGCCCCAGCATTTT

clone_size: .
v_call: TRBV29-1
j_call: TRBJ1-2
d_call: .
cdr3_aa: CSVAPGGGTGYTF
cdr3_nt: TGCAGCGTTGCACCCGGTGGGGGGACTGGCTACACCTTC

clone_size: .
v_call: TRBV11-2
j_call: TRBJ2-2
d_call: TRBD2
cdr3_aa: CASTRGLAGGIGELFF
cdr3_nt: TGTGCCAGCACCCGGGGACTAGCGGGGGGGATCGGGGAGCTGTTTTTT

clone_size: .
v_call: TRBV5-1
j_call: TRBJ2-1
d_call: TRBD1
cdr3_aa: CASSPSTGPYNEQFF
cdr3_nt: TGCGCCAGCAGCCCCTCGACAGGGCCCTACAATGAGCAGTTCTTC

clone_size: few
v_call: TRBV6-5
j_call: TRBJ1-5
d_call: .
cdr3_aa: CASSTGGNQPQHF
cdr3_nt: TGTGCCAGCAGCACCGGGGGGAATCAGCCCCAGCATTTT

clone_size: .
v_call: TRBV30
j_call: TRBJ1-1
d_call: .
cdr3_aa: CAWRDRNTEAFF
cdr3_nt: TGTGCCTGGAGAGACCGGAACACTGAAGCTTTCTTT

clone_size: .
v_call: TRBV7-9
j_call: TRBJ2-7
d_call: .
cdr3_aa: CASSLAAYEQYF
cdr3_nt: TGTGCCAGCAGCTTAGCGGCCTACGAGCAGTACTTC

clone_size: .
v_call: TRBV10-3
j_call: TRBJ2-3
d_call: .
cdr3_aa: CAISESSGWNTQYF
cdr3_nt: TGTGCCATCAGTGAGTCCAGCGGGTGGAATACGCAGTATTTT

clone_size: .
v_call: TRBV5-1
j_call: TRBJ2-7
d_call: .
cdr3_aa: CASSLVDSLEQYF
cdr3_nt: TGCGCCAGCAGCTTGGTCGACAGCCTCGAGCAGTACTTC

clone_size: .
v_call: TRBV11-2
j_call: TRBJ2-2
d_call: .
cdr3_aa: CASSLAGLNTGELFF
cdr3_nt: TGTGCCAGCAGCTTAGCGGGATTGAACACCGGGGAGCTGTTTTTT

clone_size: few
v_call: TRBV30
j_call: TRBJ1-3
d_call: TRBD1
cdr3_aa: CAWGTGNSGNTIYF
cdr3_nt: TGTGCCTGGGGGACAGGGAATTCTGGAAACACCATATATTTT

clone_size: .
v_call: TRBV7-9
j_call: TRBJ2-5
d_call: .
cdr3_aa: CASSLTVYQETQYF
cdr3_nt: TGTGCCAGCAGCTTAACGGTGTACCAAGAGACCCAGTACTTC

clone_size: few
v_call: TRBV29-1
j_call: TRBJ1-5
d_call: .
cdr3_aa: CSVEVQGGNQPQHF
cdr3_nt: TGCAGCGTTGAGGTACAGGGAGGCAATCAGCCCCAGCATTTT

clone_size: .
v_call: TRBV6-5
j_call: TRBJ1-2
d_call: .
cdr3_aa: CASRRSDGNYGYTF
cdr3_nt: TGTGCCAGCAGACGCTCGGACGGTAACTATGGCTACACCTTC

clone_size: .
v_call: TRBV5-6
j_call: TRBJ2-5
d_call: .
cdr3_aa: CASSLGLVVQETQYF
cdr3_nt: TGTGCCAGCAGCTTGGGGCTAGTCGTTCAAGAGACCCAGTACTTC

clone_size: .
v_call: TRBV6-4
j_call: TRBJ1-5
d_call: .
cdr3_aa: CASRGLTSIGNQPQHF
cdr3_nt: TGTGCCAGCAGAGGCCTTACATCAATAGGCAATCAGCCCCAGCATTTT

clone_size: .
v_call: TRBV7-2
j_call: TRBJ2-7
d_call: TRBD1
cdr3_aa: CASSQDRGSSYEQYF
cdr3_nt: TGTGCCAGCAGCCAAGACAGGGGGAGCTCCTACGAGCAGTACTTC

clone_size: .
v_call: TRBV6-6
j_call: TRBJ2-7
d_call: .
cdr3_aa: CASSRTAAYEQYF
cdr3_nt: TGTGCCAGCAGTAGGACCGCGGCCTACGAGCAGTACTTC

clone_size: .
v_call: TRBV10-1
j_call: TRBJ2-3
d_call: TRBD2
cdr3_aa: CASSEGLAGLYGAGTDTQYF
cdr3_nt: TGCGCCAGCAGTGAGGGACTAGCGGGCCTCTATGGAGCTGGCACAGATACGCAGTATTTT

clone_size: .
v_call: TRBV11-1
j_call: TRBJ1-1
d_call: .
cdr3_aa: CASSLRSSGTEAFF
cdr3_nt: TGTGCCAGCAGCTTAAGGTCGTCAGGCACTGAAGCTTTCTTT

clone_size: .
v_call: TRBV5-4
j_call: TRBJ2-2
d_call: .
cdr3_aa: CASSLRAGEAGELFF
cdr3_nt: TGTGCCAGCAGCTTGCGGGCAGGGGAAGCCGGGGAGCTGTTTTTT